A selection of T cell receptor beta chains follows, all from one sample in a study of neurological immune-mediated disorders. TCRdb reanalysed the 5' RACE reads using MiXCR and keeps one entry per CDR3 protein. The sample lists more than 75,000 distinct CDR3 sequences; roughly 3.5% were seen once. Sample: PBMCs. The receptors here all came from a woman in her 50s with multiple sclerosis. CDR3s include the opening cysteine and the closing phenylalanine or tryptophan. The D gene is left open where the match is weak. Size values are once, few and many counts, or a class for expanded clones, and some rows have none.

J gene: TRBJ2-1
V gene: TRBV6-5
D gene: TRBD1
clone size: many
CDR3 DNA: TGTGCCAGCAATCAGCGGGTGACAGGGGGGAGAAGTGAGCAGTTCTTC
CDR3 protein: CASNQRVTGGRSEQFF

J gene: TRBJ2-7
V gene: TRBV5-1
D gene: TRBD1
clone size: many
CDR3 DNA: TGCGCCAGCATGGTTGACAGGGCCTACGAGCAGTACTTC
CDR3 protein: CASMVDRAYEQYF

J gene: TRBJ2-4
V gene: TRBV5-6
D gene: TRBD1
clone size: many
CDR3 DNA: TGTGCCAGCAGCTTGCGCATCACCCCAGGGGGCGGGACCAAAAACATTCAGTACTTC
CDR3 protein: CASSLRITPGGGTKNIQYF

J gene: TRBJ2-4
V gene: TRBV7-2
D gene: NA
clone size: many
CDR3 DNA: TGTGCCAGCAGGGCTAACGCCAAAAACATTCAGTACTTC
CDR3 protein: CASRANAKNIQYF

J gene: TRBJ1-1
V gene: TRBV7-3
D gene: NA
clone size: many
CDR3 DNA: TGTGCCAGCAGCTTAAGAGGCCTCCCACTCCCTAACACTGAAGCTTTCTTT
CDR3 protein: CASSLRGLPLPNTEAFF

J gene: TRBJ2-1
V gene: TRBV5-1
D gene: NA
clone size: many
CDR3 DNA: TGCGCCAGCAGCTCGAACCGGGACTCAGGTGACGATGAGCAGTTCTTC
CDR3 protein: CASSSNRDSGDDEQFF

J gene: TRBJ1-5
V gene: TRBV7-2
D gene: NA
clone size: many
CDR3 DNA: TGTGCCAGCAGCCCATACAATCAGCCCCAGCATTTT
CDR3 protein: CASSPYNQPQHF

J gene: TRBJ2-7
V gene: TRBV6-5
D gene: NA
clone size: many
CDR3 DNA: TGTGCCAGCAAGCGACTTCCCGGCGGAGCCTACGAGCAGTACTTC
CDR3 protein: CASKRLPGGAYEQYF

J gene: TRBJ2-7
V gene: TRBV5-6
D gene: NA
clone size: many
CDR3 DNA: TGTGCCAGCAGCTTGGTGGTGTCCTACGAGCAGTACTTC
CDR3 protein: CASSLVVSYEQYF

J gene: TRBJ1-2
V gene: TRBV14
D gene: NA
clone size: many
CDR3 DNA: TGTGCCAGCAGCCAAGAGGAACACCCAAGGGATGGCTACACCTTC
CDR3 protein: CASSQEEHPRDGYTF

J gene: TRBJ1-1
V gene: TRBV7-2
D gene: TRBD1
clone size: many
CDR3 DNA: TGTGCCAGCAGCGCCCGACAGGGGATTTACGTATTTCGCACTGAAGCTTTCTTT
CDR3 protein: CASSARQGIYVFRTEAFF

J gene: TRBJ1-5
V gene: TRBV3-1
D gene: NA
clone size: many
CDR3 DNA: TGTGCCAGCAGCCCCGGACGGATCAATCAGCCCCAGCATTTT
CDR3 protein: CASSPGRINQPQHF

J gene: TRBJ2-4
V gene: TRBV7-2
D gene: NA
clone size: many
CDR3 DNA: TGTGCCAGCAGCAAGGGACTGAAGGTAGACTTC
CDR3 protein: CASSKGLKVDF

J gene: TRBJ1-2
V gene: TRBV4-2
D gene: NA
clone size: many
CDR3 DNA: TGTGCCAGCAGCCAAGATTCAGGGGTAGGCTATGGCTACACCTTC
CDR3 protein: CASSQDSGVGYGYTF

J gene: TRBJ1-3
V gene: TRBV9
D gene: NA
clone size: many
CDR3 DNA: TGTGCCAGCAGCGTGGAGGGGTCTGGAAACACCATATATTTT
CDR3 protein: CASSVEGSGNTIYF

J gene: TRBJ1-3
V gene: TRBV10-3
D gene: TRBD1
clone size: many
CDR3 DNA: TGTGCCATCGCCAGAGCGGGACAGGGCTCTGGAAACACCATATATTTT
CDR3 protein: CAIARAGQGSGNTIYF

J gene: TRBJ2-2
V gene: TRBV5-1
D gene: NA
clone size: many
CDR3 DNA: TGCGCCAGCAGCTTGGGTGGGGGCGCACGACGGACCGGGGAGCTGTTTTTT
CDR3 protein: CASSLGGGARRTGELFF

J gene: TRBJ2-5
V gene: TRBV6-5
D gene: NA
clone size: NA
CDR3 DNA: TGTGCCAGCAGCCCCGGGTCAGAGACCCAGTACTTC
CDR3 protein: CASSPGSETQYF

J gene: TRBJ2-5
V gene: TRBV5-1
D gene: NA
clone size: many
CDR3 DNA: TGCGCCAGCAGCACGGGACCGGGAGAAGAGACCCAGTACTTC
CDR3 protein: CASSTGPGEETQYF

J gene: TRBJ1-2
V gene: TRBV20-1
D gene: NA
clone size: many
CDR3 DNA: TGCAGTGCCCTAGGAGGTGGAGGGTCGGGGAGGTATGGCTACACCTTC
CDR3 protein: CSALGGGGSGRYGYTF

J gene: TRBJ2-3
V gene: TRBV9
D gene: NA
clone size: few
CDR3 DNA: TGTGCCAGCAGCGTACTGTCCCTGGGGTCGGATACGCAGTATTTT
CDR3 protein: CASSVLSLGSDTQYF

J gene: TRBJ2-3
V gene: TRBV6-5
D gene: TRBD1
clone size: many
CDR3 DNA: TGTGCCAGCAGCTACACCAGACAGGGAAAAGATACGCAGTATTTT
CDR3 protein: CASSYTRQGKDTQYF

J gene: TRBJ2-1
V gene: TRBV12-3/TRBV12-4
D gene: TRBD2
clone size: many
CDR3 DNA: TGTGCCAGCAGTTTGCATAGCGGGGCGGCCTTTCTGGATGAGCAGTTCTTC
CDR3 protein: CASSLHSGAAFLDEQFF

J gene: TRBJ1-1
V gene: TRBV5-1
D gene: NA
clone size: many
CDR3 DNA: TGCGCCAGCAGCCATGGACATCCCTCAGGGGACACTGAAGCTTTCTTT
CDR3 protein: CASSHGHPSGDTEAFF

J gene: TRBJ1-5
V gene: TRBV20-1
D gene: NA
clone size: many
CDR3 DNA: TGCAGTGCTAGCCCGCTACTAGGGAGCAATCAGCCCCAGCATTTT
CDR3 protein: CSASPLLGSNQPQHF

J gene: TRBJ2-7
V gene: TRBV20-1
D gene: NA
clone size: many
CDR3 DNA: TGCAGTGCCGAAAAGCAGGCATCCTACGAGCAGTACTTC
CDR3 protein: CSAEKQASYEQYF

J gene: TRBJ2-1
V gene: TRBV7-9
D gene: TRBD2
clone size: many
CDR3 DNA: TGTGCCAGCAGCTGGGTTTTGATGCGGGGGGAAAGACGCTCCTACAATGAGCAGTTCTTC
CDR3 protein: CASSWVLMRGERRSYNEQFF

J gene: TRBJ1-2
V gene: TRBV6-5
D gene: NA
clone size: many
CDR3 DNA: TGTGCCAGCAGCACCCAGAGGGAGCGAAACTATGGCTACACCTTC
CDR3 protein: CASSTQRERNYGYTF

J gene: TRBJ1-2
V gene: TRBV5-1
D gene: TRBD1
clone size: many
CDR3 DNA: TGCGCCAGCAGCTTGGGGTACGGGACAGTTGCTTATGGCTACACCTTC
CDR3 protein: CASSLGYGTVAYGYTF

J gene: TRBJ2-2
V gene: TRBV20-1
D gene: TRBD2
clone size: many
CDR3 DNA: TGCAGTGCGAGGGGAAAGCGGGGGAAGAACACCGGGGAGCTGTTTTTT
CDR3 protein: CSARGKRGKNTGELFF

J gene: TRBJ1-1
V gene: TRBV19
D gene: NA
clone size: many
CDR3 DNA: TGTGCCAGTAGTTCTCCCAGGGGCACTGAAGCTTTCTTT
CDR3 protein: CASSSPRGTEAFF

J gene: TRBJ1-2
V gene: TRBV6-5
D gene: TRBD1
clone size: many
CDR3 DNA: TGTGCCAGCAGGGGGACAGGGGGCAATAGCTATGGCTACACCTTC
CDR3 protein: CASRGTGGNSYGYTF

J gene: TRBJ1-1
V gene: TRBV6-5
D gene: NA
clone size: many
CDR3 DNA: TGTGCCAGCAGTTACTCCGGACACATCGTTAACACTGAAGCTTTCTTT
CDR3 protein: CASSYSGHIVNTEAFF

J gene: TRBJ2-7
V gene: TRBV29-1
D gene: NA
clone size: many
CDR3 DNA: TGCAGCGTTGTTTCGGGGTTCTCCTACGAGCAGTACTTC
CDR3 protein: CSVVSGFSYEQYF

J gene: TRBJ2-1
V gene: TRBV7-9
D gene: TRBD2
clone size: many
CDR3 DNA: TGTGCCAGCAGCACCACAAACCCCCCGACTAGCGGGGGGCGGGATGAGCAGTTCTTC
CDR3 protein: CASSTTNPPTSGGRDEQFF

J gene: TRBJ2-3
V gene: TRBV6-5
D gene: NA
clone size: many
CDR3 DNA: TGTGCCAGCAGTTACTCTTCGGGGGCGCGCACAGATACGCAGTATTTT
CDR3 protein: CASSYSSGARTDTQYF

J gene: TRBJ1-5
V gene: TRBV20-1
D gene: NA
clone size: many
CDR3 DNA: TGCAGTGCTATGGGTGGGCCACGGCAGCCCCAGCATTTT
CDR3 protein: CSAMGGPRQPQHF

J gene: TRBJ2-7
V gene: TRBV29-1
D gene: NA
clone size: many
CDR3 DNA: TGCAGCGTTGTAGGGTCAGGGAGGATCTACGAGCAGTACTTC
CDR3 protein: CSVVGSGRIYEQYF

J gene: TRBJ2-1
V gene: TRBV20-1
D gene: TRBD2
clone size: NA
CDR3 DNA: TGCAGTGCTAGAGATCTCGAGCGGGGGGTCTACAATGAGCAGTTCTTC
CDR3 protein: CSARDLERGVYNEQFF

J gene: TRBJ2-7
V gene: TRBV5-1
D gene: NA
clone size: many
CDR3 DNA: TGCGCCAGCAGCTTGTACCAGGGAAGCTACGAGCAGTACTTC
CDR3 protein: CASSLYQGSYEQYF

J gene: TRBJ2-1
V gene: TRBV20-1
D gene: TRBD2
clone size: many
CDR3 DNA: TGCAGTGCCCGGGGGAGCGGGGGGGCATCCTACAATGAGCAGTTCTTC
CDR3 protein: CSARGSGGASYNEQFF

J gene: TRBJ1-1
V gene: TRBV5-1
D gene: NA
clone size: many
CDR3 DNA: TGCGCCAGCAGCTTGACCTCGGGCAATATGAACACTGAAGCTTTCTTT
CDR3 protein: CASSLTSGNMNTEAFF

J gene: TRBJ2-2
V gene: TRBV6-5
D gene: NA
clone size: many
CDR3 DNA: TGTGCCAGCAGTCCTTACGGGACCTCCAACACCGGGGAGCTGTTTTTT
CDR3 protein: CASSPYGTSNTGELFF

J gene: TRBJ2-1
V gene: TRBV5-6
D gene: NA
clone size: many
CDR3 DNA: TGTGCCAGCAGCGATCTAGGGGATGAGCAGTTCTTC
CDR3 protein: CASSDLGDEQFF

J gene: TRBJ2-1
V gene: TRBV7-2
D gene: NA
clone size: many
CDR3 DNA: TGTGCCAGCAGCTTAGCGGGAAACAATGAGCAGTTCTTC
CDR3 protein: CASSLAGNNEQFF

J gene: TRBJ1-6
V gene: TRBV15
D gene: TRBD1
clone size: many
CDR3 DNA: TGTGCCACCAGCAGAGATAGGCCAGGGGGGTATAATTCACCCCTCCACTTT
CDR3 protein: CATSRDRPGGYNSPLHF

J gene: TRBJ2-5
V gene: TRBV18
D gene: TRBD2
clone size: many
CDR3 DNA: TGTGCCAGCTCACCCAGGAGGCTAGCGGGGCAAGAGACCCAGTACTTC
CDR3 protein: CASSPRRLAGQETQYF